This TCR beta chain derives from a study of post-analysis software for immune sequencing data. Study results and caveats: Relative to controls, patients with multiple sclerosis showed significantly lower normalized Chao1 diversity. Compared with controls, patients had more of about 5 TRBV segments, including TRBV5-6, TRBV5-1 and TRBV20-1.

Incorporated into the TCR beta cDNA libraries were unique molecular identifiers, which served to reduce PCR and sequencing biases. Around 460,000 cDNA molecules came from roughly 1 to 10 million T cells. TCRdb called the PCR reads again in MiXCR, with one record for every CDR3 protein. The data contain some 450,000 distinct CDR3 sequences, 40% to 55% of them singletons. Remarks on this clonotype: What it binds is unknown.

The ends were cut back, 4 bases at V and 4 bases at J, with 15 bases in the middle. The germline V gene encodes CDR1 LNHNV and CDR2 YYDKDF (reference sequence). The CDR3 loop spans 15 amino acids. The sample was blood. The chain is built from TRBV15 and TRBJ2-3, with no clear D. This TCR came from a girl aged 10 to 17 with multiple sclerosis. The CDR3 nucleotides read TGTGCCACCAGCATCACGGTTCGAGAAGCAGATACGCAGTATTTT. Translated: CATSITVREADTQYF. The full variable domain, its missing parts supplied by reference TRBV15 and TRBJ2-3, is DAMVIQNPRYQVTQFGKPVTLSCSQTLNHNVMYWYQQKSSQAPKLLFHYYDKDFNNEADTPDNFQSRRPNTSFCFLDIRSPGLGDTAMYLCATSITVREADTQYFGPGTRLTVL.